Sequencing of this TCR beta chain was carried out in a study of T-cell memory formation after mild COVID-19. Findings and limits, study-wide: Contracting CD4+ clones sat mainly in CM and EM; CD8+ in EMRA. Cross-reactive memory apparently joined, as some responding clones appeared in pre-infection memory.

The length of the CDR3 is 12 residues. Germline V CDR1 and CDR2: MDHEN, SYDVKM. Trimming removed 8 bases from V and 0 bases from J, with 8 bases in between. Regarding this clonotype: The antigen is not known.

MiXCR, applied by TCRdb to the 5' RACE reads, yields one record per CDR3 protein. The profile shows some 120,000 distinct CDR3 sequences, about 16% of them singletons. This chain uses TRBV28 with TRBJ2-7; D is undetermined. The TCR was taken from an adult woman who had mild COVID-19 (a few samples of this study predate the infection). Cell type and time point are not known. Sequencing was done on a sample of PBMCs or a T cell subset sorted from them (not recorded which). The CDR3 spells CASLQSSYEQYF. The CDR3 DNA follows: TGTGCCAGCCTACAGAGCTCCTACGAGCAGTACTTC.